This T cell receptor (beta chain) derives from a study of shared clonotypes between healthy human individuals. In regard to this clone: The antigen is not known.

In the original workflow: Junction-only immunoSEQ sequences carried no quality scores, so filtering differed. Profiling relied on immunoSEQ multiplex PCR, and the TCRdb table lists in-frame clones only, not all of them. V and J calls and clone size follow that table, whereas D and trimming were derived from the DNA. The sample consists of over 950,000 clones, approximately 80% of them appearing once. Study-level findings and limits: Sequencing depth was predicted to influence how clonotypes are shared among donors. With several donors compared, 5% to 5.5% of naive CD4 clonotypes were shared.

The CDR3 length is 13 residues. V shed 5 bases and J shed 9 bases, with 14 bases lying between them. The germline V gene has CDR1 LNHDA and CDR2 SQIVND (reference sequence). The chain recombines TRBV19 with TRBJ2-1; D possibly corresponds to TRBD2 (6 bases). Material: memory CD4+ T cells from PBMCs. Subset denoted: CD45RA-negative fraction. The sequence derives from a man between 18 and 29 years old in good health. Some clones in this sample may be carry-over from other donors' samples. The CDR3 DNA sequence: TGTGCCAGTAGTGGCCGGACTAAGCGTGAGCAGTTCTTC. Encoded protein: CASSGRTKREQFF.